This T cell receptor beta chain was identified in a study of post-analysis software for immune sequencing data. Across the study: The disease courses covered relapsing-remitting, secondary progressive and progressive-relapsing multiple sclerosis.

This clonotype has at least ten counts. The antigen is undetermined. Study conclusions and caveats: Compared with controls, patients had more of 4 or 5 TRBV segments, including TRBV5-6, TRBV5-1 and TRBV20-1.

Unique molecular identifiers tagged the TCR beta cDNA libraries. TCRdb used MiXCR to reprocess the PCR reads, holding one entry per CDR3 protein. The sample gives hundreds of thousands of distinct CDR3 sequences, roughly 27% of which show up once; around 0.56% is in the top ten. The CDR3 has 17 amino acids. The germline gives CDR1 LGHNA, CDR2 YNFKEQ. The V and J ends lost 0 bases and 2 bases, in that order; junction bases with no gene match: 5. The chain is built from TRBV4-2 and TRBJ2-1, with 9 positions matching TRBD2. This receptor was taken from a girl aged 10 to 17 with multiple sclerosis. Sequencing was performed on blood. CDR3 sequence reads: CASSQEGRTSAYNEQFF. Here the CDR3 DNA reads TGTGCCAGCAGCCAAGAGGGACGGACTAGCGCCTACAATGAGCAGTTCTTC.